This T cell receptor beta chain was sequenced in a study of PD-1 blockade in classical Hodgkin lymphoma. Study context: Patients were infused with nivolumab 3 mg/kg every 2 weeks.

A remark on this clone: The antigen remains undetermined.

Findings and caveats of the study: It was among complete responders that baseline diversity resembled that of newly diagnosed patients. Excluded were patients who started nivolumab under 1 year after ASCT, a group that had lower diversity. With CD4+ cells, TCR diversity rose significantly by C4D1, but not with CD8+ cells.

CDR3 length: 12 residues. In germline, CDR1 is SEHNR, CDR2 FQNEAQ (reference sequence). There was relapse after autologous stem cell transplantation in every patient, and there was variation in brentuximab vedotin exposure. Assay used: immunoSEQ multiplex PCR; TCRdb lists only in-frame clones, some missing. The sample has fewer than 25,000 clones; around 73% are singletons. This clonotype was obtained from a human donor with classical Hodgkin lymphoma. The chain joins TRBV7-9 to TRBJ2-5; D is undetermined. The J call is in doubt because the DNA end fits TRBJ2-7 better. This sample comprised peripheral blood mononuclear cells (PBMCs), obtained before the second cycle of nivolumab. In DNA form, the CDR3 reads TGTGCCAGCAGCTTCGGAGTCTACGAGCAGTACTTC. Its protein product is CASSFGVYEQYF.